The sequence of this T cell receptor (beta chain) was determined in a study of CD8 T cells in ankylosing spondylitis. TCRdb re-derived calls from the 5' RACE reads in MiXCR, one entry per CDR3 protein. The repertoire consists of about 240,000 distinct CDR3 sequences, with about 10% occurring once and the leading ten covering around 6.5%. V lost 0 bases to trimming and J lost 6 bases; unmatched junction nucleotides: 8. Germline CDR1 SGHRS, CDR2 YFSETQ. The CDR3 extends over 16 amino acids. Source material: blood, either unsorted or a sorted T cell fraction (not recorded which). The chain recombines TRBV5-1 with TRBJ2-3, with 9 bases lining up with TRBD2. The clonotype originates from a male donor with ankylosing spondylitis or in good health (not recorded which). The CDR3 DNA is TGCGCCAGCAGCTTGGTCGCGGGGGGGGAAATGGATACGCAGTATTTT. This encodes CASSLVAGGEMDTQYF.